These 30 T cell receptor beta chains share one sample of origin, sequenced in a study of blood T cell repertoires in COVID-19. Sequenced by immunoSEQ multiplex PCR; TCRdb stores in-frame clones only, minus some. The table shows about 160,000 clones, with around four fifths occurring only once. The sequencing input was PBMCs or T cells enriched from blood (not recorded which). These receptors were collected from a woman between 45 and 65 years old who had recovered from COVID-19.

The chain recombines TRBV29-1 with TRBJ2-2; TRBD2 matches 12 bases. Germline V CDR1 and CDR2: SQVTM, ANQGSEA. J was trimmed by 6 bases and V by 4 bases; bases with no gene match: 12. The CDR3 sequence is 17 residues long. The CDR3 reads CSVAEQGGLAGSGELFF. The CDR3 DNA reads TGCAGCGTTGCCGAACAGGGGGGACTAGCGGGTTCCGGGGAGCTGTTTTTT.

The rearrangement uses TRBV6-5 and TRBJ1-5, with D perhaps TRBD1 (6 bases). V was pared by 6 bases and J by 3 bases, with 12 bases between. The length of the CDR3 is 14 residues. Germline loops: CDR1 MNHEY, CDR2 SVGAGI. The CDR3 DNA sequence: TGTGCCAGCAGATTCCGGGACAACAATCAGCCCCAGCATTTT. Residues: CASRFRDNNQPQHF.

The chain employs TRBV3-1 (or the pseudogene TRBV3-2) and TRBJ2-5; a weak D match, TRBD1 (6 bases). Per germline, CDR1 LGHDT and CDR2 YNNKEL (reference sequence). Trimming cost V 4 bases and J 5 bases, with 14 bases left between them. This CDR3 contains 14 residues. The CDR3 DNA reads TGTGCCAGCAGCCCTGGACAGCCTGGGGAGACCCAGTACTTC. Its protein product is CASSPGQPGETQYF.

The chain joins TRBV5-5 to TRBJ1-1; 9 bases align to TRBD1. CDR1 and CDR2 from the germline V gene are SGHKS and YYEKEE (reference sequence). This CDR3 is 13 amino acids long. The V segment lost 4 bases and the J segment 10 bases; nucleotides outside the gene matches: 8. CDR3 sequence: CASSPRDRERAFF. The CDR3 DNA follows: TGTGCCAGCAGCCCCAGGGACAGGGAGCGAGCTTTCTTT.

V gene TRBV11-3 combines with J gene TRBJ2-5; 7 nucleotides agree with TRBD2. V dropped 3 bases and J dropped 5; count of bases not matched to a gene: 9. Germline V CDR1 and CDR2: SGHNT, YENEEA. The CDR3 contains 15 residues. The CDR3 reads CASSLTRGYRETQYF. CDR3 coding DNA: TGTGCCAGCAGCTTGACGCGGGGGTATAGGGAGACCCAGTACTTC.

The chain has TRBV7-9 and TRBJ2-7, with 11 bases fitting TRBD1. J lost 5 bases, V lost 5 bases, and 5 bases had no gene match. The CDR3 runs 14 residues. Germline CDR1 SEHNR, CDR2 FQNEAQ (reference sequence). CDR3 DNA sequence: TGTGCCAGCAGCCGAGGGACAGGGGGAGACGAGCAGTACTTC. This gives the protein CASSRGTGGDEQYF.

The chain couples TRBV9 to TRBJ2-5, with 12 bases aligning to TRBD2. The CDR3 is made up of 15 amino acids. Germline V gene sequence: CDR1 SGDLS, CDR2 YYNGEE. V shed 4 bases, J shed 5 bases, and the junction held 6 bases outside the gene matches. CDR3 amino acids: CASSTSLAGGETQYF. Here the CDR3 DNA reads TGTGCCAGCAGCACCTCACTAGCGGGGGGCGAGACCCAGTACTTC.

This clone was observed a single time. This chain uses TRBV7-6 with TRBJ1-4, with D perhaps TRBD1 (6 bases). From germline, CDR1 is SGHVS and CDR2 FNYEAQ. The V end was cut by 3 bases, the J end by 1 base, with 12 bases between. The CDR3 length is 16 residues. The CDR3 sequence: CASSLSSGVTNEKLFF. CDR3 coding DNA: TGTGCCAGCAGCTTGTCGTCAGGGGTAACTAATGAAAAACTGTTTTTT.

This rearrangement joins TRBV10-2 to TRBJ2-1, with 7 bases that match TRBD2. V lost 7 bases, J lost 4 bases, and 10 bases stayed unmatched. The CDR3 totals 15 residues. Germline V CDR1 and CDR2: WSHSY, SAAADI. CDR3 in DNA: TGCGCCAGCACGGGGGGAAGAGTGGGTTACAATGAGCAGTTCTTC. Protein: CASTGGRVGYNEQFF.

In DNA, the CDR3 is TGTGCCAGCAGAAAAGCCGGGACAGCTGGAAACACCATATATTTT. Its protein is CASRKAGTAGNTIYF. The chain uses TRBV7-2 and TRBJ1-3, with TRBD1 matching over 7 bases. The junction had 7 bases not matched to a gene; V was cut back by 6 bases and J by 2 bases. This CDR3 contains 15 residues. Germline lookup yields CDR1 SGHTA and CDR2 FQGNSA.

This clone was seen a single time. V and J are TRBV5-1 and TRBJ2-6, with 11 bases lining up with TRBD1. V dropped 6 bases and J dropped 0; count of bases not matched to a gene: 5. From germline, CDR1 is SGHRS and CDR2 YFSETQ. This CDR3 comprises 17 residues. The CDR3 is CASNSGTGGSGANVLTF. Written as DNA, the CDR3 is TGCGCCAGCAACTCCGGGACAGGGGGCTCTGGGGCCAACGTCCTGACTTTC.

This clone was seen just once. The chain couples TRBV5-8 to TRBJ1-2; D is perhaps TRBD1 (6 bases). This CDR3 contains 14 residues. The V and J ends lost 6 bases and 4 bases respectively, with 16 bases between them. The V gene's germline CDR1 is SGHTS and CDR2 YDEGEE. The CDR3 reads CASTATGIVYGYTF. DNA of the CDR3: TGTGCCAGCACCGCGACAGGCATCGTCTATGGCTACACCTTC.

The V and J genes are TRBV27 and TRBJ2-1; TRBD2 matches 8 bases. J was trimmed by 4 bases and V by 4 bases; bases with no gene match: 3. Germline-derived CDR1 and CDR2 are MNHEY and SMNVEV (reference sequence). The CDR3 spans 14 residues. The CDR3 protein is CASSSLAGYNEQFF. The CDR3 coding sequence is TGTGCCAGCAGTTCTCTAGCGGGTTACAATGAGCAGTTCTTC.

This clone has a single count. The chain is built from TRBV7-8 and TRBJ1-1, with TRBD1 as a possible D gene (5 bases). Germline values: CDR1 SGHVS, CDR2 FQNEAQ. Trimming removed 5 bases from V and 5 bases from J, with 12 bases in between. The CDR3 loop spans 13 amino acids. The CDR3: CASSPGGGTEAFF. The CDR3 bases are TGTGCCAGCAGCCCCGGGGGGGGAACTGAAGCTTTCTTT.

CDR3 in amino acids: CASSFQGALEKLFF. Written as DNA, the CDR3 is TGTGCCAGTAGCTTTCAGGGGGCACTCGAAAAACTGTTTTTT. The V and J genes are TRBV19 and TRBJ1-4, with 8 bases fitting TRBD1. After removal of 6 bases from V and 8 bases from J, the junction contained 8 bases not matched to a gene. Germline-derived CDR1 and CDR2 are LNHDA and SQIVND (reference sequence). CDR3 length: 14 residues.

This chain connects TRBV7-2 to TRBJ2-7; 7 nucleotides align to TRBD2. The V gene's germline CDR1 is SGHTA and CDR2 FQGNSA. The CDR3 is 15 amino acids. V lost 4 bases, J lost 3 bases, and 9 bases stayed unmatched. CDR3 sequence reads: CASSSGGLDFYEQYF. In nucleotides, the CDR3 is TGTGCCAGCAGCTCGGGGGGACTGGACTTCTACGAGCAGTACTTC. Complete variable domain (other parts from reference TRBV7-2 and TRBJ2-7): GAGVSQSPSNKVTEKGKDVELRCDPISGHTALYWYRQSLGQGLEFLIYFQGNSAPDKSGLPSDRFSAERTGGSVSTLTIQRTQQEDSAVYLCASSSGGLDFYEQYFGPGTRLTVT.

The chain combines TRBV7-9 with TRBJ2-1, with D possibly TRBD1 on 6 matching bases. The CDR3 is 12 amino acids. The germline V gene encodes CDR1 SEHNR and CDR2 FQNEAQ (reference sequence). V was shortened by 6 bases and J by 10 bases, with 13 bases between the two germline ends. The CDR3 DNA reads TGTGCCAGCAGAACACAGGGTCGCGAGCAGTTCTTC. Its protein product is CASRTQGREQFF.

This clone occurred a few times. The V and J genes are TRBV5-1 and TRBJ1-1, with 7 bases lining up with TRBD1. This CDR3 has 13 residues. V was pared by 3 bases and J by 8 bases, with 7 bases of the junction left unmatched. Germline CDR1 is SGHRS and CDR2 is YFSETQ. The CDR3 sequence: CASSSKGQAEAFF. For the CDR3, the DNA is TGCGCCAGCAGCTCGAAAGGACAGGCGGAAGCTTTCTTT.

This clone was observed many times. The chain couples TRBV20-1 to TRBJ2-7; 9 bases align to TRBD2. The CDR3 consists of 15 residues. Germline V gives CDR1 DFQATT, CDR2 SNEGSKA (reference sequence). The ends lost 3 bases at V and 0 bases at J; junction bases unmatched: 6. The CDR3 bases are TGCAGTGCTAGTAGTCTAGCGGGATTCTCCTACGAGCAGTACTTC. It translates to CSASSLAGFSYEQYF.

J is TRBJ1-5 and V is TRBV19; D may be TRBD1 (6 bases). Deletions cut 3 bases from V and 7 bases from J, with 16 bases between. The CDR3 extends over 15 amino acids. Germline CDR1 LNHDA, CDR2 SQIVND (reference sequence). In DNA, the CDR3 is TGTGCCAGTAGTATCGGGGGGGCGCGGGGGCAGCCCCAGCATTTT. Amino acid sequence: CASSIGGARGQPQHF.

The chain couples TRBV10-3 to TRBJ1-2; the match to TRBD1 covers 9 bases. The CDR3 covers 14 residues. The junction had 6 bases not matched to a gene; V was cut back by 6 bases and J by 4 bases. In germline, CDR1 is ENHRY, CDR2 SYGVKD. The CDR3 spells CAISAGQGIYGYTF. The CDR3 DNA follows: TGTGCCATCAGCGCGGGACAGGGAATCTATGGCTACACCTTC.

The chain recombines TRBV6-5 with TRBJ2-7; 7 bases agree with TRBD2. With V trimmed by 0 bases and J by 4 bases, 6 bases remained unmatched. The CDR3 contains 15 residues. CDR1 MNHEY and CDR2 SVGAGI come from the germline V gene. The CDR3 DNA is TGTGCCAGCAGTTACTCATTCGGGGAGGGATACGAGCAGTACTTC. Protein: CASSYSFGEGYEQYF.

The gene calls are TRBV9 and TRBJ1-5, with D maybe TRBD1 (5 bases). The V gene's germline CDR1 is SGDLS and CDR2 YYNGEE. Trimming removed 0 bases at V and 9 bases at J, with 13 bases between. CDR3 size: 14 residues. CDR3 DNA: TGTGCCAGCAGCGTAGATGGGGGAGGATGGCCCCAGCATTTT. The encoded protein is CASSVDGGGWPQHF.

CDR3 amino acids: CASSGPMQGNTEAFF. The CDR3 DNA reads as TGTGCCAGTAGTGGGCCGATGCAGGGGAACACTGAAGCTTTCTTT. The V call is TRBV19, the J call TRBJ1-1; D might be TRBD1 (5 bases). Germline lookup yields CDR1 LNHDA and CDR2 SQIVND (reference sequence). The CDR3 covers 15 residues. With 5 bases removed from V and 1 base from J, the gap between germline ends came to 14 bases.

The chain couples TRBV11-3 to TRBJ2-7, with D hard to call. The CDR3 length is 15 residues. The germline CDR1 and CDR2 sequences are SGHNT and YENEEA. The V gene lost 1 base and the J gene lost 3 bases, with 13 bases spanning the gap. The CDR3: CASSLAHIQFYEQYF. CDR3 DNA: TGTGCCAGCAGCTTAGCCCACATACAGTTCTACGAGCAGTACTTC.

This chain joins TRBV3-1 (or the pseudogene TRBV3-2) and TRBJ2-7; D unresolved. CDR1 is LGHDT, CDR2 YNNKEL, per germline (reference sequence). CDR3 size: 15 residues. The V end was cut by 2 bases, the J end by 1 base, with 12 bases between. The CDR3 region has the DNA TGTGCCAGCAGCCAACAACAGAGCCTTTCCTACGAGCAGTACTTC. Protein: CASSQQQSLSYEQYF.

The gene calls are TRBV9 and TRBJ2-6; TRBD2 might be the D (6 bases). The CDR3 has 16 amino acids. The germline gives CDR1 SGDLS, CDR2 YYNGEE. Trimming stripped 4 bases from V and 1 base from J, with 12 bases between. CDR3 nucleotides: TGTGCCAGCAGCAATAACGGGGGTTCTGGGGCCAACGTCCTGACTTTC. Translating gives CASSNNGGSGANVLTF.

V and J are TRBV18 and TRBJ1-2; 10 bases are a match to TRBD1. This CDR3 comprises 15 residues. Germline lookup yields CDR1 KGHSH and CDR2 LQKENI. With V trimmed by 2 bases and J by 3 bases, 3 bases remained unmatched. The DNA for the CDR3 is TGTGCCAGCTCACCAGGGACAGGGGTTGACTATGGCTACACCTTC. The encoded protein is CASSPGTGVDYGYTF.

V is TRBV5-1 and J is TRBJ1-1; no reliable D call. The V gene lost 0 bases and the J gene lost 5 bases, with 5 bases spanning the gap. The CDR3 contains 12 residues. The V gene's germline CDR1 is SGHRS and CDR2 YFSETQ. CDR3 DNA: TGCGCCAGCAGCTTGGGGGCTACTGAAGCTTTCTTT. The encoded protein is CASSLGATEAFF.

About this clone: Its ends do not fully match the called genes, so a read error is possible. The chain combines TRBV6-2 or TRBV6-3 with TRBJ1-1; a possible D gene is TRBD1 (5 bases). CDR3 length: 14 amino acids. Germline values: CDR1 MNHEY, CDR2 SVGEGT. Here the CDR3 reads CASSDGAGGSDAFF. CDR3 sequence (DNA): TGTGCCAGCAGCGACGGAGCCGGGGGGTCTGACGCTTTCTTT.